This T cell receptor beta chain was sequenced during a study of T cell responses to AZD1222 COVID-19 vaccine (dated by TCRdb to 2020 to 2023). Study-wide context: TCR sequencing was performed for 233 trial participants, of whom around 210 were given two doses of AZD1222 and around 26 were given two doses of MenACWY control vaccine. Trial participants were enrolled by age into subgroups of 18-55, 56-69 and 70-plus years, and about 150, 27 and 61 TCR-sequenced participants, respectively, were included in these subgroups.

The CDR3 regions of human TCRbeta chains were subjected to immunosequencing. Under the source paper's analysis protocol: Repertoire TCRs were matched against a reference library of SARS-CoV-2-specific TCRs generated with the MIRA antigen-specificity platform. Breadth meant the fraction of unique TCRs that were SARS-CoV-2-associated, whereas depth meant the fraction of total T cells that were SARS-CoV-2-associated. Using the MIRA data, every spike-specific TCR was mapped to the spike region that the TCR reacted to and assigned to either a CD4 or a CD8 class. Log10-transformed breadth and depth values were compared by one-way ANOVA with Sidak's multiple comparisons tests. The table comes from immuneACCESS by way of TCRdb, which keeps in-frame sequences with V and J called. Part of the clones is missing from these tables; in studies checked, under half for an unresolved V gene and the rest for unknown reasons. V and J calls and clone size follow that table, whereas D and trimming were derived from the DNA. A total of 170,000 or so clones appear in this sample, 88% of them only once. The top ten constitute around 10% of the sample.

Overall results and qualifications from the work: Because no day 14 peak-response samples were available, the repertoires could be characterized only after the peak T cell response. The vaccine-associated CD4 TCRs covered the entire spike protein, and the dominant responses fell in regions 160-218 and 743-854. After two AZD1222 doses, spike-specific TCR breadth and depth were significantly higher than at day 0 and than in MenACWY recipients. Reportedly, almost half of the unique spike-specific TCRs recognized epitopes lying outside the regions that are mutated in the B.1.351 and B.1.1.7 variants. Most participants were white British and females outnumbered males, and the authors suggested that clonal diversity may have been underestimated. In the small 56-69-year group, the increase in depth fell short of significance, most likely because of low power. Conclusions about previously exposed vaccinees are limited because only five to seven AZD1222 recipients were SARS-CoV-2 seropositive at baseline.

From the cysteine through the phenylalanine, the CDR3 covers 13 amino acids. The sequence is cut down to CDR3 DNA, 39 bases in frame from base 1. Sequences MNHNS (CDR1) and SASEGT (CDR2) are obtained from the germline V gene. V gives up 1 base and J gives up 6 bases, and the segment between their germline ends measures 10 bases. As to this clone: The antigen it binds to is not known. Base qualities are not recorded, but no much larger clone differs from it by a single base.

Explained via the paper, the time point label denotes: about 28 days (+/-7) after the second vaccine dose. AZD1222 recipients given second doses at about 4 weeks or at about 12 weeks were pooled, since spike-specific TCR depth and breadth were not found to differ between the two schedules. Vaccinee samples were obtained from the UK trials COV001 and COV002, which included a single-blind randomized controlled phase 2/3 trial of AZD1222 (ChAdOx1 nCoV-19) in healthy adults. For TCRbeta chain sequencing, PBMC samples were collected from trial participants at day 0 and at day 28 after the second dose. The receptor was isolated from an adult who received the AZD1222 COVID-19 vaccine. This specimen was peripheral blood, taken 28 days after the second AZD1222 dose. The chain was built from TRBV6-1 and TRBJ2-7, with no confidently assigned D gene. In nucleotide form, the sequence is TGTGCCAGCAGTGAAGGACGGCTAAGCGAGCAGTACTTC. It encodes CASSEGRLSEQYF.